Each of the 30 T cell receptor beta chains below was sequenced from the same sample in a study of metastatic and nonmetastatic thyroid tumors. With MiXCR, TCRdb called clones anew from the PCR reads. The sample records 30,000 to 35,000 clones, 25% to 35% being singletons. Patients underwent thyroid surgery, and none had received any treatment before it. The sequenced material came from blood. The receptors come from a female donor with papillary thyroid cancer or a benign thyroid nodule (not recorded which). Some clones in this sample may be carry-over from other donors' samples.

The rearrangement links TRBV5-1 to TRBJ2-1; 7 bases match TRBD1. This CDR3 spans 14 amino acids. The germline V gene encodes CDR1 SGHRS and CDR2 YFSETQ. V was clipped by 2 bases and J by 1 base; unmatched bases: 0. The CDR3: CASSFRGSYNEQFF. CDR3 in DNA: TGCGCCAGCAGCTTCAGGGGGTCCTACAATGAGCAGTTCTTC.

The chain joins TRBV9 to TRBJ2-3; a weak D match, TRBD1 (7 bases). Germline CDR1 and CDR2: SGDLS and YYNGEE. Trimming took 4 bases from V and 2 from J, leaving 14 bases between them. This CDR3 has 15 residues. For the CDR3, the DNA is TGTGCCAGCAGCCCAGGACAGGACTACACAGATACGCAGTATTTT. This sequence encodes CASSPGQDYTDTQYF.

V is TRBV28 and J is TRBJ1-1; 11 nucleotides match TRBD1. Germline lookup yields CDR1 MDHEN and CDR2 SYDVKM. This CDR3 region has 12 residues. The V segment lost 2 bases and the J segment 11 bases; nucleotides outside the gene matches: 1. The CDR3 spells CASSLRDRGAFF. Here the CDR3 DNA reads TGTGCCAGCAGTTTAAGGGACAGGGGGGCTTTCTTT.

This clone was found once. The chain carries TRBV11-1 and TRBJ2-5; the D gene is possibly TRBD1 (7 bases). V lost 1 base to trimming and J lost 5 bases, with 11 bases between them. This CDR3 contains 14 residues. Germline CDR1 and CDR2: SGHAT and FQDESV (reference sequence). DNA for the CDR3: TGTGCCAGCAGCTTAGAACAGGGGAGGGAGACCCAGTACTTC. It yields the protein CASSLEQGRETQYF.

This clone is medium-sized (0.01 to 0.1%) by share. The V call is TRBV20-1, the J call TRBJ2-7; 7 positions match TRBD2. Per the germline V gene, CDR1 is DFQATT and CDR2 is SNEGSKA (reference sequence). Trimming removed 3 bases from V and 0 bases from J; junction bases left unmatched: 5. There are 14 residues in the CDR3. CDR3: CSASGRTSSYEQYF. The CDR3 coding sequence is TGCAGTGCTAGCGGGAGGACCTCCTCCTACGAGCAGTACTTC.

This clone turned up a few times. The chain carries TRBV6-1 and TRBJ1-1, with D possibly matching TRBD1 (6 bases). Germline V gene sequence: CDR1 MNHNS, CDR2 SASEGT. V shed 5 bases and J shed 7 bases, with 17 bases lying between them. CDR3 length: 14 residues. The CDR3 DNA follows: TGTGCCAGCAGTAAGATAACGGGGGGCCTTGAAGCTTTCTTT. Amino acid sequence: CASSKITGGLEAFF.

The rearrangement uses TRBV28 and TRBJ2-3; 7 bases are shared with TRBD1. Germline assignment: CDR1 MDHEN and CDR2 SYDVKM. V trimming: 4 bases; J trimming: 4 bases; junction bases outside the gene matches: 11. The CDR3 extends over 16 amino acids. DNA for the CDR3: TGTGCCAGCAGTTCCCCCGGCCGCACAGGGGCAGATACGCAGTATTTT. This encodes CASSSPGRTGADTQYF.

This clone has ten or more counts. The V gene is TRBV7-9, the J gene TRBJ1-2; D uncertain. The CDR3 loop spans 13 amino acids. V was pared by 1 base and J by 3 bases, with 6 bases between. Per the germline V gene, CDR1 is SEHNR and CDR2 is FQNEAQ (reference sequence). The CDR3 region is CASSLGGDYGYTF. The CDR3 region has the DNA TGTGCCAGCAGCTTAGGCGGGGACTATGGCTACACCTTC.

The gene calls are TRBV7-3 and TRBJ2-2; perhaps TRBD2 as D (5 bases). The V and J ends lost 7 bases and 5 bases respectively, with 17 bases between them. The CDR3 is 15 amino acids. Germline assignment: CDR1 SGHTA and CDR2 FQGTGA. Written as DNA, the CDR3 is TGTGCCAGCATCCTTTCCGAGGCGGGTACCGGGGAGCTGTTTTTT. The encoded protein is CASILSEAGTGELFF. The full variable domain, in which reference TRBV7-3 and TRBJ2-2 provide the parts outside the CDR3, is GAGVSQTPSNKVTEKGKYVELRCDPISGHTALYWYRQSLGQGPEFLIYFQGTGAADDSGLPNDRFFAVRPEGSVSTLKIQRTERGDSAVYLCASILSEAGTGELFFGEGSRLTVL.

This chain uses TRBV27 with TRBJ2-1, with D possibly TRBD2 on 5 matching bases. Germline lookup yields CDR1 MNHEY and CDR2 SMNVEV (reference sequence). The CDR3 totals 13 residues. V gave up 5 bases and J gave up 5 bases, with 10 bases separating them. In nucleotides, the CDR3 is TGTGCCAGCAGTGTCGACTACCACAATGAGCAGTTCTTC. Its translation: CASSVDYHNEQFF.

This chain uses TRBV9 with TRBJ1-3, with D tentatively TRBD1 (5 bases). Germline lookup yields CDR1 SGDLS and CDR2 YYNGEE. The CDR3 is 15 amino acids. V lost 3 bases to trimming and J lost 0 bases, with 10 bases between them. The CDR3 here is CASSADTDSGNTIYF. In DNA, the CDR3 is TGTGCCAGCAGCGCGGACACCGACTCTGGAAACACCATATATTTT.

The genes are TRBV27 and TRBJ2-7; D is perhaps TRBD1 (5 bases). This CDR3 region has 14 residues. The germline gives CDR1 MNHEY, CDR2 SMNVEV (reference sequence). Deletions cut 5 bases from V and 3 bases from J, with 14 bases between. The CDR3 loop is CASSASPRDYEQYF. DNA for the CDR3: TGTGCCAGCAGTGCGTCCCCCAGGGACTACGAGCAGTACTTC.

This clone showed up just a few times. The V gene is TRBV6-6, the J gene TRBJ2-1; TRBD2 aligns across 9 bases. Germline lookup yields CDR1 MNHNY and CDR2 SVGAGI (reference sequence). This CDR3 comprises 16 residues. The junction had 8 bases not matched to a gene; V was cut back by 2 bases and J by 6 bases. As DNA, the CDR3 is TGTGCCAGCAGTTACCACTCCGGGACTAGCAGCAATGAGCAGTTCTTC. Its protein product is CASSYHSGTSSNEQFF.

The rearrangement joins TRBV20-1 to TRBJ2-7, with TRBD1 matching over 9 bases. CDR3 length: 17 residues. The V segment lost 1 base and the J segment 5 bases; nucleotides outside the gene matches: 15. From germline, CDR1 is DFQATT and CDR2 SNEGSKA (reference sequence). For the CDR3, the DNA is TGCAGTGCTAGAGGCCCGGGGGCTGGGACAGGGATCGACGAGCAGTACTTC. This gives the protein CSARGPGAGTGIDEQYF.

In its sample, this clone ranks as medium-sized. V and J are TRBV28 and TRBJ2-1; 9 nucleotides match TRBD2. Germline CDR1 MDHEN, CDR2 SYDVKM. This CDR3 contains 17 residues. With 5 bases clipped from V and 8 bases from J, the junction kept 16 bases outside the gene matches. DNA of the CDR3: TGTGCCAGCAGTCTTACCTTGGGCGGGAGGGCCGAGGATGAGCAGTTCTTC. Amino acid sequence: CASSLTLGGRAEDEQFF. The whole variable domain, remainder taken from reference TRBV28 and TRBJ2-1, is DVKVTQSSRYLVKRTGEKVFLECVQDMDHENMFWYRQDPGLGLRLIYFSYDVKMKEKGDIPEGYSVSREKKERFSLILESASTNQTSMYLCASSLTLGGRAEDEQFFGPGTRLTVL.

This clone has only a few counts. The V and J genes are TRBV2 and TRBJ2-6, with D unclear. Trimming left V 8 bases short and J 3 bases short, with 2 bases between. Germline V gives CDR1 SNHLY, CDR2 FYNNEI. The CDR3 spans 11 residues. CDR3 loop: CASGGANVLTF. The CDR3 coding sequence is TGTGCCAGCGGTGGGGCCAACGTCCTGACTTTC. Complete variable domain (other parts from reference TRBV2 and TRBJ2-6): EPEVTQTPSHQVTQMGQEVILRCVPISNHLYFYWYRQILGQKVEFLVSFYNNEISEKSEIFDDQFSVERPDGSNFTLKIRSTKLEDSAMYFCASGGANVLTFGAGSRLTVL.

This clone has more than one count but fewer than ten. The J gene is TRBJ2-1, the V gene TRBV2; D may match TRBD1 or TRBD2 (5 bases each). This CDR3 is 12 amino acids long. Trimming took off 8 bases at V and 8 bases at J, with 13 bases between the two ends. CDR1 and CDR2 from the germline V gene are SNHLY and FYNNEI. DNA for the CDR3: TGTGCCAGCCGGCCGGGGCTCGATGAGCAGTTCTTC. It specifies CASRPGLDEQFF.

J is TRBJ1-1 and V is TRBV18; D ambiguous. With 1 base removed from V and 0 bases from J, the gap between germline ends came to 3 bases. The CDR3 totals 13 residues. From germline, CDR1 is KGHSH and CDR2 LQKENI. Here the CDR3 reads CASSPLMNTEAFF. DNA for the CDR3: TGTGCCAGCTCACCACTAATGAACACTGAAGCTTTCTTT.

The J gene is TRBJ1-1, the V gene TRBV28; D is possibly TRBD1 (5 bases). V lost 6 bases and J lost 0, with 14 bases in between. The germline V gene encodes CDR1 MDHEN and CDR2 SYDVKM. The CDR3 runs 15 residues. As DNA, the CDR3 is TGTGCCAGCAGAGGGGCGGAAGGAATGAACACTGAAGCTTTCTTT. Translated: CASRGAEGMNTEAFF.

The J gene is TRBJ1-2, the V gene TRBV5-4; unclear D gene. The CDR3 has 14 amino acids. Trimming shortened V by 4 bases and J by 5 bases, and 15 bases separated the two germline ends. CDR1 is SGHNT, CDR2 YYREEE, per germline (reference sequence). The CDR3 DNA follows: TGTGCCAGCAGCCGACCCTCTATGAGTTATGGCTACACCTTC. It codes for CASSRPSMSYGYTF.

This chain's CDR3 is CASSEGTGELFF. The CDR3 DNA reads as TGTGCCAGCAGTGAGGGCACCGGGGAGCTGTTTTTT. The chain couples TRBV6-1 to TRBJ2-2; unclear D gene. V lost 3 bases, J lost 4 bases, and 3 bases lay in between. The CDR3 covers 12 residues. CDR1 MNHNS and CDR2 SASEGT come from the germline V gene.

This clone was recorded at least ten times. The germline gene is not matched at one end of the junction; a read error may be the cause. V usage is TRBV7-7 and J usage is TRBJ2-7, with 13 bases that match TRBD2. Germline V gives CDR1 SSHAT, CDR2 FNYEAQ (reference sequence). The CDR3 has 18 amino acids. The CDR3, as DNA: TGTGCTAGCAGCTTAGTCCCCCTGACTAGCGGGAGGTGGTCCGAGCAGTACTTC. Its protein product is CASSLVPLTSGRWSEQYF.

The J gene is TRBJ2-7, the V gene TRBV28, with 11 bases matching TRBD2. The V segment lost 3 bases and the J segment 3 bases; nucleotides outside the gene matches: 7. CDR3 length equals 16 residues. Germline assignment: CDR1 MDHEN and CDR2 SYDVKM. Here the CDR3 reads CASSFAGLAGGYEQYF. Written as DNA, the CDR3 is TGTGCCAGCAGTTTCGCGGGGCTAGCGGGAGGCTACGAGCAGTACTTC.

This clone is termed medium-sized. CDR3 in amino acids: CASSSNNEQYF. The CDR3 bases are TGTGCCAGCAGCTCAAACAACGAGCAGTACTTC. This chain connects TRBV11-3 to TRBJ2-7; D unclear. Germline V gene data show CDR1 as SGHNT and CDR2 as YENEEA. This CDR3 has 11 residues. V dropped 4 bases and J dropped 5 bases, with 6 bases sitting between them.

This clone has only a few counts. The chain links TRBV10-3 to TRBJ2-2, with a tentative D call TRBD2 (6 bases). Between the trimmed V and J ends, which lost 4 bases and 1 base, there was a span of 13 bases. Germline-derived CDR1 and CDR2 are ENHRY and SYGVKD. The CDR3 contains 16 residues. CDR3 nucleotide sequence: TGTGCCATCAGTGGGAATAGCGGAGTGAACACCGGGGAGCTGTTTTTT. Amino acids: CAISGNSGVNTGELFF.

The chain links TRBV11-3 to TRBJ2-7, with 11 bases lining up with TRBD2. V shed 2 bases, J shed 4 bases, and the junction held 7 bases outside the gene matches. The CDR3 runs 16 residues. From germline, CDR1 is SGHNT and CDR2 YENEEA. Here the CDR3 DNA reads TGTGCCAGCAGCTTATCCGGGACTAGCGGATCTTACGAGCAGTACTTC. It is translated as CASSLSGTSGSYEQYF.

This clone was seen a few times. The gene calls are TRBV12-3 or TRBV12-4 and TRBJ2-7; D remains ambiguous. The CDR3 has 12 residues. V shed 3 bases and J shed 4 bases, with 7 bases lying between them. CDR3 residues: CASSLARYEQYF. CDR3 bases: TGTGCCAGCAGTTTGGCTAGGTACGAGCAGTACTTC.

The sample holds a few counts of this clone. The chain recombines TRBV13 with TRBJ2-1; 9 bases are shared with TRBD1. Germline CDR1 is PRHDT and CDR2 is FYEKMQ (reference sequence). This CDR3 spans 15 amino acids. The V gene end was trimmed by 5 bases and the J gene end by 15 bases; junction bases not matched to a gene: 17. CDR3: CASSLSGGQGLLPFF. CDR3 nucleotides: TGTGCCAGCAGCCTCTCTGGGGGACAGGGTCTACTACCGTTCTTC.

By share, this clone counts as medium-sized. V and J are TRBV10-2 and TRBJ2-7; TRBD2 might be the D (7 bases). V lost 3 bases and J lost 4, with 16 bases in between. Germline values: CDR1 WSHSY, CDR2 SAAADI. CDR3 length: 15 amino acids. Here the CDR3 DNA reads TGCGCCAGCAGTGACAGGGGAGCGGGAAGGTACGAGCAGTACTTC. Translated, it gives CASSDRGAGRYEQYF.

CDR3 DNA: TGTGCCGGACCGAGAGGGTCGGCGACCCAGTACTTC. Translating it yields CAGPRGSATQYF. J is TRBJ2-5 and V is TRBV28, with D possibly being TRBD2 (5 bases). The CDR3 extends over 12 amino acids. V was clipped by 11 bases and J by 7 bases, with 17 bases between them. In germline, CDR1 is MDHEN, CDR2 SYDVKM. Filled out from reference TRBV28 and TRBJ2-5, the complete variable domain reads DVKVTQSSRYLVKRTGEKVFLECVQDMDHENMFWYRQDPGLGLRLIYFSYDVKMKEKGDIPEGYSVSREKKERFSLILESASTNQTSMYLCAGPRGSATQYFGPGTRLLVL.